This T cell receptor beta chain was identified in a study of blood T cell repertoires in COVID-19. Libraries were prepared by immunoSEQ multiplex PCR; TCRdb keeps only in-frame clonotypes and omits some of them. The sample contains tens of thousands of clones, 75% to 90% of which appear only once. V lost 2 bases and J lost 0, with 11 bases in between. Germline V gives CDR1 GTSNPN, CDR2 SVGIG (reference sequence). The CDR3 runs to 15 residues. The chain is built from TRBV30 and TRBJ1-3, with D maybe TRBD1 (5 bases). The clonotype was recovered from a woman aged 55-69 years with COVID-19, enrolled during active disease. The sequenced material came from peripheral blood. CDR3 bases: TGTGCCTGGAGTACTCAGGGCAACTCTGGAAACACCATATATTTT. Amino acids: CAWSTQGNSGNTIYF.